This T cell receptor (beta chain) was found in a study of blood T cell repertoires in COVID-19. Germline V gives CDR1 LGHDT, CDR2 YNNKEL (reference sequence). Trimming left V 4 bases short and J 13 bases short, with 14 bases between. The CDR3 is made up of 12 amino acids. In assigning cohorts, the study relied on participant-reported clinical history. The repertoire was sequenced with immunoSEQ multiplex PCR; TCRdb's copy has only in-frame clones and lacks some. The sample lists 150,000 to 200,000 clones, roughly 85% occurring once. The chain joins TRBV3-1 (or the pseudogene TRBV3-2) to TRBJ2-1; D remains unclear. This clonotype was sampled from a woman aged 70-85 years in a cohort exposed to, infected with or recovered from COVID-19 (not recorded which). What was sequenced was PBMCs or T cells enriched from blood (not recorded which). The CDR3: CASSPRSEKQFF. DNA of the CDR3: TGTGCCAGCAGCCCGCGGTCGGAGAAACAGTTCTTC.